This TCR beta chain was captured in a study of molecular identifiers for immune sequencing clone quantification. Overall study findings and caveats: For effector cells, clones above 20 RNA copies held over 98% of molecules; for naive cells, under 1%.

CDR1 and CDR2 (germline): DFQATT, SNEGSKA (reference sequence). J gave up 4 bases and V 0 bases, and 10 bases lay outside the gene matches. This CDR3 contains 16 residues. Methods described previously were used for bulk TCR libraries, and listed TCR primers were applied. TCRdb passed the PCR reads through MiXCR, listing each CDR3 protein once. The sample consists of some 91,000 distinct CDR3 sequences, 20% to 25% of them appearing once. Comment on this clonotype: Its antigen is unidentified.

Naive CD8 T cells were sorted as CD8+CD4-CCR7+CD45RA+. The genes are TRBV20-1 and TRBJ2-3, with 7 bases aligning to TRBD2. Sequenced: naive CD8+ T cells from blood, with Jurkat cell RNA spiked in. The subset here: FACS-sorted CD8+CD4-CCR7+CD45RA+ naive T cells. The receptor was isolated from a human donor in good health. Some libraries in this study had Jurkat cell RNA spiked in. The CDR3 reads CSARDGCSGSSDTQYF. The CDR3 bases are TGCAGTGCTAGAGATGGGTGTAGCGGGTCCTCAGATACGCAGTATTTT.